This T cell receptor beta chain was sequenced for a study of blood T cell repertoires in COVID-19. Study at large: Sources were T cells, B-cell-depleted T cells, or PBMCs; the material itself was cDNA or gDNA.

Recruited during active infection, patients (from Seattle) were subsequently followed longitudinally. V dropped 3 bases and J dropped 6; count of bases not matched to a gene: 4. CDR1 is MDHEN and CDR2 is SYDVKM in the germline V gene. CDR3 length: 14 amino acids. The repertoire was sequenced with immunoSEQ multiplex PCR; TCRdb's copy has only in-frame clones and lacks some. The sample includes nearly 90,000 clones, roughly 91% of them seen just once. The chain uses TRBV28 and TRBJ2-4; 8 positions match TRBD2. This TCR came from a man between 18 and 29 years old with COVID-19, enrolled during active disease. The specimen sequenced was peripheral blood. The CDR3 reads CASSFGREVNIQYF. The CDR3 DNA sequence: TGTGCCAGCAGTTTTGGGCGGGAGGTAAACATTCAGTACTTC.